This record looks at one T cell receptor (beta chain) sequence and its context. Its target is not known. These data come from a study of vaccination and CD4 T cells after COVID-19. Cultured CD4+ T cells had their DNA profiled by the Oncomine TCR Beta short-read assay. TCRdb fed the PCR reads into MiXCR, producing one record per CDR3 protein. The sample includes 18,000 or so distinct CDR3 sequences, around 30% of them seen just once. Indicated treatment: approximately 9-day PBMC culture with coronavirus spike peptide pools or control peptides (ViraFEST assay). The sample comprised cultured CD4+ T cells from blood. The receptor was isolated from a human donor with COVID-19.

CDR3: CASSRGQGYYGYTF. CDR3 nucleotides: TGTGCCAGCAGTAGGGGACAGGGATACTATGGCTACACCTTC. J is TRBJ1-2 and V is TRBV27; 9 bases match TRBD1. J gave up 3 bases and V 5 bases, and 4 bases lay outside the gene matches. The CDR3 has 14 residues. Germline values: CDR1 MNHEY, CDR2 SMNVEV (reference sequence).